Described below is a single T cell receptor (beta chain) sequence and its context. Its matching antigen is unknown. No conserved phenylalanine or tryptophan is present at the end of the CDR3, so a read error is the likely explanation. Because the CDR3's place on the DNA is in doubt, the DNA is left out and the CDR3 is given as listed by TCRdb. The data derive from a study of shared clonotypes between healthy human individuals. Study-wide points: Naive CD4 clonotypes overlapped across a handful of donors at roughly 5.1%. Clonotype sharing across donors was expected to vary with sequencing depth. Clonotypes not shared had lower generation probabilities than those common to all four donors.

Only CD45RO-negative cells positively selected for CCR7 counted as naive CD8 cells, so terminally differentiated effector memory CD45RA+ cells were excluded. Each cell subset's genomic DNA was divided evenly among several immunoSEQ plates. Here immunoSEQ multiplex PCR was the method, and the copy in TCRdb shows in-frame clones only, minus some. The sample has over 800,000 clones, 80% to 95% seen once. The sample comprised naive CD8+ T cells sorted from blood. This clonotype was sampled from a man aged 25-45 years in good health.

The CDR3 loop is CASSYSRANV. The V call is TRBV7-9, the J call TRBJ1-4. The germline CDR1 and CDR2 sequences are SEHNR and FQNEAQ (reference sequence). The CDR3 length equals 10 residues, ends included.